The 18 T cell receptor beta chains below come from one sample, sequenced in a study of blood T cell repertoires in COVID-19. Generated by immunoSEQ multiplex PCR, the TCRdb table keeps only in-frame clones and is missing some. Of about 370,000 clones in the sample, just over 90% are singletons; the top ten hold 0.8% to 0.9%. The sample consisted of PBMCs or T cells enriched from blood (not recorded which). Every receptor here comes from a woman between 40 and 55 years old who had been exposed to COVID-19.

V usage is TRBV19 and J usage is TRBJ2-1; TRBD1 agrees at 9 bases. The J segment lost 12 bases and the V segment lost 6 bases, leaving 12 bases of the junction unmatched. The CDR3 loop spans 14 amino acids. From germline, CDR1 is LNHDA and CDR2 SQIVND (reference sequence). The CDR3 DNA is TGTGCCAGTAGCCCCGGGACAGGGTTTGTTGGGCAGTTCTTC. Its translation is CASSPGTGFVGQFF.

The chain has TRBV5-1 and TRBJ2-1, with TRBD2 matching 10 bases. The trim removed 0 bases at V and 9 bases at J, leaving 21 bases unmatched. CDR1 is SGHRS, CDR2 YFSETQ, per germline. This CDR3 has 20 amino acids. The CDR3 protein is CASSLERTGIAGGVWGEQFF. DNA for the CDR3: TGCGCCAGCAGCTTGGAAAGGACAGGGATAGCGGGAGGCGTATGGGGTGAGCAGTTCTTC.

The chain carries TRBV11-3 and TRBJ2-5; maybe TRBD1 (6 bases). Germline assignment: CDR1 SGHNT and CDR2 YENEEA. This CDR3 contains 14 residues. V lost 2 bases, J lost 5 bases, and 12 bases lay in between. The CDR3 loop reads CASSLNRETETQYF. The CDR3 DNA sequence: TGTGCCAGCAGCTTAAACAGGGAGACGGAGACCCAGTACTTC.

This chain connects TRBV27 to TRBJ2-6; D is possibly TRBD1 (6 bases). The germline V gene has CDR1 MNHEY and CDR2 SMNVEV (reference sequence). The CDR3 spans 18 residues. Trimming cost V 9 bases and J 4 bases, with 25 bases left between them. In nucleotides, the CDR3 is TGTGCCAGGTTCCGGGGACAACGTCGGCTATCGGGGGCCAACGTCCTGACTTTC. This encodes CARFRGQRRLSGANVLTF.

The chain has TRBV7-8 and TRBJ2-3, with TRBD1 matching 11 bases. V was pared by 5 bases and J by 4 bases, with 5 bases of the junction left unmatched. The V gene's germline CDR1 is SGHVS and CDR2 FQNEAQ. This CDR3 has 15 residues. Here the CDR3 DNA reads TGTGCCAGCAGCCAAAGGGACAGGGGGGCAGATACGCAGTATTTT. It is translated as CASSQRDRGADTQYF. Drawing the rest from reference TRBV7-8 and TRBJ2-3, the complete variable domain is GAGVSQSPRYKVAKRGQDVALRCDPISGHVSLFWYQQALGQGPEFLTYFQNEAQLDKSGLPSDRFFAERPEGSVSTLKIQRTQQEDSAVYLCASSQRDRGADTQYFGPGTRLTVL.

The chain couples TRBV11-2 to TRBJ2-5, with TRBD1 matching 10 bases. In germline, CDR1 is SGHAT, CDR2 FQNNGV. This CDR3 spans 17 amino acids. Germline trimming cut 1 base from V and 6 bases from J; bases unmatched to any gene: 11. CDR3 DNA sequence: TGTGCCAGCAGCTTAGTTGACAGGGGGCTGGAGCAGAAGACCCAGTACTTC. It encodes CASSLVDRGLEQKTQYF.

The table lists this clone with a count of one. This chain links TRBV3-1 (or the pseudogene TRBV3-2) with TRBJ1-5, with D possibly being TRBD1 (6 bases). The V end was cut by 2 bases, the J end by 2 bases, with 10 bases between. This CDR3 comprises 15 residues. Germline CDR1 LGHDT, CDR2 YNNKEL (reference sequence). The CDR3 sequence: CASSQWDTRNQPQHF. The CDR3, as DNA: TGTGCCAGCAGCCAATGGGACACCCGCAATCAGCCCCAGCATTTT.

The CDR3: CASRDRGEKLFF. The CDR3 bases are TGTGCCAGCCGGGACAGGGGTGAAAAACTGTTTTTT. J is TRBJ1-4 and V is TRBV19, with 10 bases that match TRBD1. J gave up 7 bases and V 9 bases, and 2 bases lay outside the gene matches. CDR1 and CDR2 (germline): LNHDA, SQIVND (reference sequence). The CDR3 totals 12 residues.

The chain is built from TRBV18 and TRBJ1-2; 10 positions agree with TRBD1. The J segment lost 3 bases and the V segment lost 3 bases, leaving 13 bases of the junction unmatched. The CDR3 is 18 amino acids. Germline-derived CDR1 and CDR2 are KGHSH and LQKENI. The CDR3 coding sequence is TGTGCCAGCTCACCGCTCGGTTTGGGGACAGGGGCTGACTATGGCTACACCTTC. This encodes CASSPLGLGTGADYGYTF.

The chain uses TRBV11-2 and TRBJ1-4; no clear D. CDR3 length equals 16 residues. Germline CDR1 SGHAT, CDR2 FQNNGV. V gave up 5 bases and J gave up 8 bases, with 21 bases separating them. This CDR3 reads CASSIGEREVREKLFF. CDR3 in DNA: TGTGCCAGCAGCATCGGAGAAAGGGAGGTGCGGGAAAAACTGTTTTTT. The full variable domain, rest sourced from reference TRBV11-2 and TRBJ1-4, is EAGVAQSPRYKIIEKRQSVAFWCNPISGHATLYWYQQILGQGPKLLIQFQNNGVVDDSQLPKDRFSAERLKGVDSTLKIQPAKLEDSAVYLCASSIGEREVREKLFFGSGTQLSVL.

The CDR3 coding sequence is TGTGCCAGCAGCTTATCGCAGTTGAACACTGAAGCTTTCTTT. It is translated as CASSLSQLNTEAFF. The chain employs TRBV7-9 and TRBJ1-1; D unresolved. Germline-derived CDR1 and CDR2 are SEHNR and FQNEAQ (reference sequence). Trimming stripped 2 bases from V and 0 bases from J, with 7 bases between. There are 14 residues in the CDR3.

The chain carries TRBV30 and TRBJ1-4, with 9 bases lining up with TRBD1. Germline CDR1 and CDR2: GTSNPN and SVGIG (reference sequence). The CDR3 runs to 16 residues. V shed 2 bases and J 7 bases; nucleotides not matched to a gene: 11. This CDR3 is CAWSKGWGQGPEKLFF. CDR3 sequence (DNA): TGTGCCTGGAGTAAGGGATGGGGACAGGGACCTGAAAAACTGTTTTTT.

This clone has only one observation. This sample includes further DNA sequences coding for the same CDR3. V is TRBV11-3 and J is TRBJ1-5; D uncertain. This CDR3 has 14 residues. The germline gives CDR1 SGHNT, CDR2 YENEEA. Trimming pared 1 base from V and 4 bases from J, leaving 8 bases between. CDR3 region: CASSLGGGNQPQHF. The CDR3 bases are TGTGCCAGCAGCTTAGGAGGAGGGAATCAGCCCCAGCATTTT. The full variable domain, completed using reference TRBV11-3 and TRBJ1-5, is EAGVVQSPRYKIIEKKQPVAFWCNPISGHNTLYWYLQNLGQGPELLIRYENEEAVDDSQLPKDRFSAERLKGVDSTLKIQPAELGDSAVYLCASSLGGGNQPQHFGDGTRLSIL.

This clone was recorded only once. CDR3 in amino acids: CASRTPGDEKLFF. The CDR3 nucleotides are TGTGCCAGTAGAACCCCAGGGGATGAAAAACTGTTTTTT. This chain links TRBV19 with TRBJ1-4; a possible D gene is TRBD1 (6 bases). Trimming shortened V by 6 bases and J by 6 bases, and 11 bases separated the two germline ends. CDR1 is LNHDA and CDR2 is SQIVND in the germline V gene (reference sequence). The CDR3 runs 13 residues.

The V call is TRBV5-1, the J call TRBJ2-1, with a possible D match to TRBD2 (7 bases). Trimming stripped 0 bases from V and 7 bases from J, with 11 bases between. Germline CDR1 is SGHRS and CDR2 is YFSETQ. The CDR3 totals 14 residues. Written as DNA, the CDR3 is TGCGCCAGCAGCTTGGTGGGGGGGCAAAATGAGCAGTTCTTC. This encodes CASSLVGGQNEQFF.

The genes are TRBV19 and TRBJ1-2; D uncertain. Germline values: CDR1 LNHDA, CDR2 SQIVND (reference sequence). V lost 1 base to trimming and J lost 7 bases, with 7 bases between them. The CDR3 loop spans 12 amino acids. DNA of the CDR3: TGTGCCAGTAGTATAGCTAACAGTGGCTACACCTTC. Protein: CASSIANSGYTF. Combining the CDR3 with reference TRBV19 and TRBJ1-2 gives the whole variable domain DGGITQSPKYLFRKEGQNVTLSCEQNLNHDAMYWYRQDPGQGLRLIYYSQIVNDFQKGDIAEGYSVSREKKESFPLTVTSAQKNPTAFYLCASSIANSGYTFGSGTRLTVV.

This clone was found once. The CDR3 DNA follows: TGTGCCAGCCTAGAGGCTAGCGGGAGGGGGCAGTTCTTC. Amino acid sequence: CASLEASGRGQFF. The rearrangement uses TRBV13 and TRBJ2-1; TRBD2 matches at 12 bases. The CDR3 totals 13 residues. Losses at the gene ends were 8 bases for V and 12 bases for J; bases not matched to a gene: 8. The germline gives CDR1 PRHDT, CDR2 FYEKMQ (reference sequence).

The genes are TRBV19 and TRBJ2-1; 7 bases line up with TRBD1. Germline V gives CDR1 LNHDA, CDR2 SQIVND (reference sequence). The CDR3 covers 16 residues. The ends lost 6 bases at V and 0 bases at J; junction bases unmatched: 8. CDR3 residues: CASSTGQWSSYNEQFF. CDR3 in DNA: TGTGCCAGTAGCACGGGACAGTGGAGCTCCTACAATGAGCAGTTCTTC.